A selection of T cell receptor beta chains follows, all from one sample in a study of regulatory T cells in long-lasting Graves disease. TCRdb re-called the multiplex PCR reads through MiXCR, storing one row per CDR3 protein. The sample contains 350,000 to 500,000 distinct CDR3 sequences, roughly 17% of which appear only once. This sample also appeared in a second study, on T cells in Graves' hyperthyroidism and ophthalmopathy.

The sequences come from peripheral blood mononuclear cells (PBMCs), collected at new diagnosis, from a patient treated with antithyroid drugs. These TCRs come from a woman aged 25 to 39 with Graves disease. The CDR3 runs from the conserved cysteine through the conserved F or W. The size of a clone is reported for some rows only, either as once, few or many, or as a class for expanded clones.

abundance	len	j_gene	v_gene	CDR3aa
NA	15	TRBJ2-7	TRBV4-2	CASRLAANSVYEQYF
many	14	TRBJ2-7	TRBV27	CASSPDRVWSEQYF
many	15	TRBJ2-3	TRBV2	CASNLRDRGTDTQYF
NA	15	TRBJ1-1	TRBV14	CASSQDGWRNTEAFF
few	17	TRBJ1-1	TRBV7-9	CASSIRDIFRGYTEAFF
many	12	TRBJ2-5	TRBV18	CASSALAETQYF
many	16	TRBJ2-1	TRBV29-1	CSVAGLAGASHNEQFF
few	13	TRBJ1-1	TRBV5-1	CASSLARRTEAFF
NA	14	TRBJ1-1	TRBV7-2	CASSWGGGATEAFF
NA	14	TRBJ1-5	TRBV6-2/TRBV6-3	CASSPYSGNQPQHF
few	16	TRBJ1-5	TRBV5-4	CASSFWGGESNQPQHF
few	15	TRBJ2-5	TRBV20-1	CSATTSGGSQETQYF
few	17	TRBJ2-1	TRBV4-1	CASSPTIPGTRFYEQFF
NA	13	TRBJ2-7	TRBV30	CAWSPRGSYEQYF
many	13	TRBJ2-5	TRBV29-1	CSVDNSGGETQYF
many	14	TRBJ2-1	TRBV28	CASSPGTFYNEQFF
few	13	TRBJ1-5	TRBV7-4	CASSLLGYQPQHF
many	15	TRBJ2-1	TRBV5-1	CASSLSDSSYNEQFF
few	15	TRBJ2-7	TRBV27	CASSPDAGGIYEQYF
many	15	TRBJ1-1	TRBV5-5	CASSLVSGMNTEAFF
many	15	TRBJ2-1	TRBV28	CASREGQGRDNEQFF
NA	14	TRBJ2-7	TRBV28	CASAASGAPYEQYF
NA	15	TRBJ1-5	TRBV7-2	CASSHIQESNQPLHF
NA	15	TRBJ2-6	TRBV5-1	CASSLSISGANVLTF
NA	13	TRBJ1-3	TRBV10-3	CAIRDRSENTIYF
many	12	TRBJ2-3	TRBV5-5	CASSSTGVAQYF
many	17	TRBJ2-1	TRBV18	CASSPLPGQGAHNEQFF
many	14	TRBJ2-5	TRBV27	CASSLRRGRETQYF
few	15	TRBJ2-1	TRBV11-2	CASSPEGPSGVEQFF
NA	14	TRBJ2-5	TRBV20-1	CSARGLTYQETQYF
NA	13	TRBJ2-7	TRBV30	CAWSVSGHYEQYF
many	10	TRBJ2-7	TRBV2	CATAVYEQYF